This T cell receptor (beta chain) emerged from a study of T cell responses to AZD1222 COVID-19 vaccine. Study-wide points: Spike was spanned by vaccine-associated CD4 TCRs, which were dominant at 160-218 and 743-854. Two AZD1222 administrations were followed by greater Spike-specific TCR breadth and depth. Repertoire sampling occurred only after the peak T cell response.

V lost 6 bases and J 11 bases, leaving 22 bases between the germline ends. Per the germline V gene, CDR1 is SNHLY and CDR2 is FYNNEI. The length of the CDR3 is 14 residues. Assay used: immunoSEQ multiplex PCR; TCRdb lists only in-frame clones, some missing. The sample yields approximately 150,000 clones, about 92% seen once. Second-dose timings of about 4 or about 12 weeks were pooled. Turning to this clone: Antigen unknown.

The sample here was peripheral blood, taken 28 days after the second AZD1222 dose. The source is an adult who received the AZD1222 COVID-19 vaccine. The chain uses TRBV2 and TRBJ1-2; D is perhaps TRBD1 (6 bases). In DNA, the CDR3 is TGTGCCAGCAGAGGACTTGGGGTGACAGGCGGTTACACCTTC. This encodes CASRGLGVTGGYTF.